This T cell receptor beta chain was recovered during a study of T cell clonotyping in hematopoietic cell transplantation. Overall study findings and caveats: No sorting was done, leaving CD4 and CD8 contributions mixed. Broader posttransplant TCR repertoire diversity was predicted by graft donor and pretransplant recipient Inverse Simpson Index values.

The CDR3 runs 15 residues. The germline V gene has CDR1 SGHVS and CDR2 FQNEAQ. With V trimmed by 7 bases and J by 5 bases, 12 bases remained unmatched. Repertoires were generated with immunoSEQ multiplex PCR, while TCRdb's copy carries only in-frame clones and drops some. The table shows about 27,000 clones, with nearly 97% occurring only once. This clone was recorded a few times. Its specificity is not known. The receptor was derived from a man aged 45-60 years in good health. Some clones in this sample may be carry-over from other donors' samples. Sequencing used peripheral blood mononuclear cells. The chain combines TRBV7-8 with TRBJ1-1; 8 bases are a match to TRBD1. CDR3 DNA: TGTGCCAGCACCCAAACTGACAGGGGAGGGACTGAAGCTTTCTTT. The encoded protein is CASTQTDRGGTEAFF.